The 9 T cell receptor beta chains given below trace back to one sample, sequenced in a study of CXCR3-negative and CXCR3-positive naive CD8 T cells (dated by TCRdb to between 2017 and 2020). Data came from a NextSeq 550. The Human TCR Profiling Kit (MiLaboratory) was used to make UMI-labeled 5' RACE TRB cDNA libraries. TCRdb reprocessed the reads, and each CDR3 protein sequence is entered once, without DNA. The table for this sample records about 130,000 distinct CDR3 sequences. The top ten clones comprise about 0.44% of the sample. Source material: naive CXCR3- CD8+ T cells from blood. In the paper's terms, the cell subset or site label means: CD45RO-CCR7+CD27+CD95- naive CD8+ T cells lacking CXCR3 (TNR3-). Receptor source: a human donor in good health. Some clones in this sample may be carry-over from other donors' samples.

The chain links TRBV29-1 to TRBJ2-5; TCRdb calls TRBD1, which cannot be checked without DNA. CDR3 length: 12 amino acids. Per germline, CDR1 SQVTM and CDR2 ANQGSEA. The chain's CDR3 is CSVRDRAETQYF.

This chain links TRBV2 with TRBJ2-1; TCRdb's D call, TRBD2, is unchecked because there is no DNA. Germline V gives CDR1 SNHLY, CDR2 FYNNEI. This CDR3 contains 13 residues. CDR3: CASSVGTSAEQFF.

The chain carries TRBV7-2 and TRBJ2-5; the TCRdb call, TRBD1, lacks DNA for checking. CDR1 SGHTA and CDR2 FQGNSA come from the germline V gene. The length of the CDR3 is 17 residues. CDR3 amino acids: CASSPTPILGAKETQYF.

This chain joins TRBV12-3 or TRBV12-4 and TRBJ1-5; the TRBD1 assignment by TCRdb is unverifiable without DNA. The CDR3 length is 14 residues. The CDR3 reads CASSRPGPNQPQHF.

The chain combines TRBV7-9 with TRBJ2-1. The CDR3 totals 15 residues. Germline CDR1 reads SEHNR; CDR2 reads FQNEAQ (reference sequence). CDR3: CASSLLAFSYNEQFF.

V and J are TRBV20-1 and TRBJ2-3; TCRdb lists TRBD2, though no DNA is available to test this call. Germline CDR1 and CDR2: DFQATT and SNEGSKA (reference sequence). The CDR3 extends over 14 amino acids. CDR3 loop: CSASVRGARDTQYF.

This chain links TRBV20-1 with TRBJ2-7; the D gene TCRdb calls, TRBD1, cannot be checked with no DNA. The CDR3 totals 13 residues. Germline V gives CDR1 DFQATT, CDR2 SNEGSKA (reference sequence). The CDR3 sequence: CSARDTGVIEQYF.

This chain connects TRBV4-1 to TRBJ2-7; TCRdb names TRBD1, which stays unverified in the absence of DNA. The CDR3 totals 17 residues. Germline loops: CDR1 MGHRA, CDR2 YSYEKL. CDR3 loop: CASSQDPGVGKSYEQYF.

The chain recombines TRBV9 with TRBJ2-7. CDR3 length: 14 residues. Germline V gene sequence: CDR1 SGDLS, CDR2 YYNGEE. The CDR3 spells CASSVTGASYEQYF.